This TCR beta chain was found in a study of shared clonotypes between healthy human individuals. V gave up 6 bases and J gave up 1 base; unmatched junction bases: 7. There are 16 residues in the CDR3. CDR1 is MDHEN, CDR2 SYDVKM, per germline. The test was conducted at deep level. Produced via immunoSEQ multiplex PCR; TCRdb's table is partial and in-frame only. The sample holds around 1,900,000 clones; 85% to 95% are singletons and the top ten take more than 1.5%. CD8 cells regarded as naive lacked CD45RO, were positively chosen for CCR7, and omitted terminally differentiated effector memory CD45RA+ cells.

This chain joins TRBV28 and TRBJ1-5; 9 nucleotides agree with TRBD1. This TCR derives from a man aged 18 to 30 in good health. Some clones in this sample may be carry-over from other donors' samples. The sequenced sample was naive CD8+ T cells from PBMCs. This CDR3 reads CASRTGTGKSNQPQHF. CDR3 bases: TGTGCCAGCAGGACCGGGACAGGGAAAAGCAATCAGCCCCAGCATTTT.